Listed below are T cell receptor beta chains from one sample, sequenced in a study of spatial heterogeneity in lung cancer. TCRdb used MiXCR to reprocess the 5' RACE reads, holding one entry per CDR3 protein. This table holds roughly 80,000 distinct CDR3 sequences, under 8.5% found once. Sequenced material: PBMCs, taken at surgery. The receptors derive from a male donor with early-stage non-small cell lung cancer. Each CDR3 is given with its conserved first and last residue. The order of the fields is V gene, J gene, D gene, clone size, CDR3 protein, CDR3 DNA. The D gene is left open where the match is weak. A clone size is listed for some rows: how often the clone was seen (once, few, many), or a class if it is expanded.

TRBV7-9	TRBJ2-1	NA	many	CASSLGGDPSRDEQFF	TGTGCCAGCAGCTTAGGCGGAGACCCCTCACGGGATGAGCAGTTCTTC
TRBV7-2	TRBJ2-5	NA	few	CASSFSLGPETQYF	TGTGCCAGCAGCTTCTCCTTGGGCCCGGAGACCCAGTACTTC
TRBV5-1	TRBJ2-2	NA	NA	CASSLDGPNTGELFF	TGCGCCAGCAGCTTGGACGGACCGAACACCGGGGAGCTGTTTTTT
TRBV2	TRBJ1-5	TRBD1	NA	CASSETGGAGQPQHF	TGTGCCAGCTCCGAAACAGGGGGAGCCGGTCAGCCCCAGCATTTT
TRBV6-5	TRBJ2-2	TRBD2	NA	CASSDSGRANGELFF	TGTGCCAGCAGTGACAGCGGGAGGGCGAACGGGGAGCTGTTTTTT
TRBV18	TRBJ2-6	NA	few	CASSPAGGLSGANVLTF	TGTGCCAGCTCACCAGCCGGGGGCTTATCAGGGGCCAACGTCCTGACTTTC
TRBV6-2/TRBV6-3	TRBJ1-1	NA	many	CASSFRRERKAFF	TGTGCCAGCAGTTTTCGCAGGGAAAGGAAAGCTTTCTTT
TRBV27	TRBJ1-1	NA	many	CASSLLVRGGRMNTEAFF	TGTGCCAGCAGTTTATTGGTAAGAGGAGGTCGGATGAACACTGAAGCTTTCTTT
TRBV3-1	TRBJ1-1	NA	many	CASSQAGVITEAFF	TGTGCCAGCAGCCAAGCGGGGGTTATCACTGAAGCTTTCTTT
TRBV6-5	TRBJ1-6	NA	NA	CASSLGRDNSPLHF	TGTGCCAGCAGTTTGGGACGGGATAATTCACCCCTCCACTTT
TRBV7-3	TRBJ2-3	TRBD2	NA	CASSPLAGAGTDTQYF	TGTGCCAGCAGCCCCCTAGCGGGAGCGGGGACAGATACGCAGTATTTT
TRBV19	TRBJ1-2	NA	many	CASSIQASVYGYTF	TGTGCCAGTAGTATACAGGCGAGTGTCTATGGCTACACCTTC